The rows below give T cell receptor beta chains drawn from one sample of a study of PD-1 blockade in classical Hodgkin lymphoma. Some clones are missing from TCRdb's copy, which holds only in-frame ones; the method was immunoSEQ multiplex PCR. The sample has 9,500 or so clones, roughly 80% seen once. The sample in question was peripheral blood mononuclear cells (PBMCs), obtained before the fourth cycle of nivolumab. The receptors here all came from a human donor with classical Hodgkin lymphoma. The CDR3 runs from the conserved cysteine through the conserved F or W. The D gene is left open where the match is weak. Not all rows give a size; the values are once, few, many and, for expanded clones, a class.

CDR3 length | D gene | clone size | J gene | V gene | CDR3 DNA | CDR3 protein
16 | TRBD1 | - | TRBJ2-3 | TRBV7-3 | TGTGCCAGCAGCCCCGCCGGGACAGGGGGCCCAGATACGCAGTATTTT | CASSPAGTGGPDTQYF
15 | TRBD2 | once | TRBJ2-1 | TRBV19 | TGTGCCAGTAGTATAGCGGGAGCGGGGGCCAATGAGCAGTTCTTC | CASSIAGAGANEQFF
13 | - | - | TRBJ1-2 | TRBV12-5 | TGTGCTAGTGGTTTGGGCTCAAGCTATGGCTACACCTTC | CASGLGSSYGYTF
15 | TRBD1 | - | TRBJ1-5 | TRBV9 | TGTGCCAGCAGTCTACAGGGGGCGAGCAATCAGCCCCAGCATTTT | CASSLQGASNQPQHF
13 | TRBD1 | once | TRBJ1-2 | TRBV19 | TGTGCCAGTAGTAAGAAGACAGGGGTTGGCTACACCTTC | CASSKKTGVGYTF
17 | TRBD1 | - | TRBJ1-5 | TRBV4-1 | TGCGCCAGCAGCCACGGACGCGATCGGACAGGGTTTCAGCCCCAGCATTTT | CASSHGRDRTGFQPQHF
15 | TRBD2 | few | TRBJ2-5 | TRBV9 | TGTGCCAGCAGCGTAGCCGCCAGCGGGATTGAGACCCAGTACTTC | CASSVAASGIETQYF
14 | - | once | TRBJ1-2 | TRBV29-1 | TGCAGCGTTGTTCAGGGACACCAGCACTATGGCTACACCTTC | CSVVQGHQHYGYTF
14 | - | medium-sized | TRBJ1-1 | TRBV30 | TGTGCCTGGAGAAAAGGAGATTCGAACACTGAAGCTTTCTTT | CAWRKGDSNTEAFF
16 | - | - | TRBJ2-3 | TRBV28 | TGTGCCAGCAGTTTCCAGGGACCGGGGGCCGCAGATACGCAGTATTTT | CASSFQGPGAADTQYF
14 | - | - | TRBJ1-6 | TRBV6-5 | TGTGCCAGCAGTTCGGACAGTCTCTGGTCACCCCTCCACTTT | CASSSDSLWSPLHF
14 | - | - | TRBJ1-1 | TRBV6-5 | TGTGCCAGCAGTTATTTAGGGATGAACACTGAAGCTTTCTTT | CASSYLGMNTEAFF
15 | TRBD2 | - | TRBJ2-7 | TRBV18 | TGTGCCAGCTCAGGGACTAGCGGCAGCTCCTACGAGCAGTACTTC | CASSGTSGSSYEQYF
13 | - | - | TRBJ1-5 | TRBV5-1 | TGCGCCAGCAGCTTGGATCCGGACCAGCCCCAGCATTTT | CASSLDPDQPQHF
11 | - | - | TRBJ1-2 | TRBV2 | TGTGCCAGCAGAAGGACCTATGGCTACACCTTC | CASRRTYGYTF
14 | - | - | TRBJ1-2 | TRBV6-1 | TGTGCCAGCATGGGGGGACGGCTTAACTATGGCTACACCTTC | CASMGGRLNYGYTF
14 | TRBD1 | - | TRBJ2-7 | TRBV6-1 | TGTGCCAGCACTGTGGGACAGGGAAGCGACGAGCAGTACTTC | CASTVGQGSDEQYF
15 | - | - | TRBJ2-7 | TRBV6-5 | TGTGCCAGCAGTTACTCGGGCAGGTTCATTTACGAGCAGTACTTC | CASSYSGRFIYEQYF
19 | - | - | TRBJ1-1 | TRBV14 | TGTGCCAGCAGCCAAGATTTCGGCGGGCTGAGGGTCTGGAACACTGAAGCTTTCTTT | CASSQDFGGLRVWNTEAFF
14 | TRBD2 | - | TRBJ2-4 | TRBV7-9 | TGTGCCAGCAGCTCCACCGGGACTAGCGACATTCAGTACTTC | CASSSTGTSDIQYF
18 | TRBD2 | - | TRBJ2-3 | TRBV4-1 | TGCGCCAGCAGCCAAGGCCGGGGACTAGCGGGAGCTACAGATACGCAGTATTTT | CASSQGRGLAGATDTQYF
14 | - | - | TRBJ2-5 | TRBV19 | TGTGCCAGCAGGAGGGGGGGGTACCAAGAGACCCAGTACTTC | CASRRGGYQETQYF
16 | - | - | TRBJ1-3 | TRBV2 | TGTGCCAGCAGCGGCAGACGGGGGGCAAGTGGAAACACCATATATTTT | CASSGRRGASGNTIYF
17 | TRBD2 | hyperexpanded | TRBJ2-7 | TRBV27 | TGTGCCAGCAAGATGCGAGCGGGGGGCGGATCGACTTACGAGCAGTACTTC | CASKMRAGGGSTYEQYF
14 | - | - | TRBJ1-2 | TRBV19 | TGTGCCAGTAGTATTTCGGCCAGATTCTATGGCTACACCTTC | CASSISARFYGYTF
18 | - | - | TRBJ1-1 | TRBV27 | TGTGCCAGCAGTATCGCCTTTGGGTCAACTGCAAAAAACACTGAAGCTTTCTTT | CASSIAFGSTAKNTEAFF
15 | - | - | TRBJ2-2 | TRBV19 | TGTGCCAGTTTACCGGGACCCATGAACACCGGGGAGCTGTTTTTT | CASLPGPMNTGELFF
13 | TRBD1 | - | TRBJ1-1 | TRBV6-5 | TGTGCCAGCAGTTGGGACAGATTCACTGAAGCTTTCTTT | CASSWDRFTEAFF